This T cell receptor beta chain was retrieved from a study of blood T cell repertoires in COVID-19. Study as a whole: The study drew acute and convalescent COVID-19 samples from the United States, Italy and Spain. The analysed material was cDNA or gDNA that came from T cells, B-cell-depleted T cells, or PBMCs.

Germline V gives CDR1 SEHNR, CDR2 FQNEAQ (reference sequence). V lost 1 base, J lost 4 bases, and 13 bases lay in between. CDR3 length equals 15 residues. Assay: immunoSEQ multiplex PCR; the TCRdb copy retains only in-frame clones and omits some. The profile covers about 270,000 clones, with about 91% appearing a single time and 2.6% taken by the ten largest. This TCR was recovered from a person aged 18 to 30 with COVID-19, enrolled during active disease. Sequencing was performed on peripheral blood. This chain uses TRBV7-9 with TRBJ1-1; tentatively, D is TRBD1 (5 bases). The CDR3 region has the DNA TGTGCCAGCAGCTTAGTAGGACTGGGGGGCACTGAAGCTTTCTTT. This encodes CASSLVGLGGTEAFF.